The source of this T cell receptor beta chain is a study of T cells in Graves' hyperthyroidism and ophthalmopathy. Regarding this clonotype: Its antigen is undetermined.

Study conclusions and caveats: Most expanded thyroid clonotypes above 0.001 recurred in blood. A model of 13 V-J pairs discriminated ophthalmopathy from stable hyperthyroidism.

The junction had 9 bases not matched to a gene; V was cut back by 4 bases and J by 6 bases. CDR1 and CDR2 from the germline V gene are SNHLY and FYNNEI. The CDR3 has 14 residues. Researchers took RNA transcripts and amplified the TCR beta CDR3 regions from them. Carried out on the TCR CDR3, a first-round RT-PCR used the HTBI primer set. TCRdb reanalysed the multiplex PCR reads using MiXCR and keeps one entry per CDR3 protein. The table has 600,000 or so distinct CDR3 sequences, about half seen once. J is TRBJ2-7 and V is TRBV2; 7 positions match TRBD1. This receptor was identified in a woman in her late teens or twenties with Graves' hyperthyroidism. Sequencing was performed on peripheral blood or thyroid tissue (not recorded which). For the CDR3, the DNA is TGTGCCAGCAGTGGACAGGGTTTTTCTGGCGAGCAGTACTTC. It codes for CASSGQGFSGEQYF.